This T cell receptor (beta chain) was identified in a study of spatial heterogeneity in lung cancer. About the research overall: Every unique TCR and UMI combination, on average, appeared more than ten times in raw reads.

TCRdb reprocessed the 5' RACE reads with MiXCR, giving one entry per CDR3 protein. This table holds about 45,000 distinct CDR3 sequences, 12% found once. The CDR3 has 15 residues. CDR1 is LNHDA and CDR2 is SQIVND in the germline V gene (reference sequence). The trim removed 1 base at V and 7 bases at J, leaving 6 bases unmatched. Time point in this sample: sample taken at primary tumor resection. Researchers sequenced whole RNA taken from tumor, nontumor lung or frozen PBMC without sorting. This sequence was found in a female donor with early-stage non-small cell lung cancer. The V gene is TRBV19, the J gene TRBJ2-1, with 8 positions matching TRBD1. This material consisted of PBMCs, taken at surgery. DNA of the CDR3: TGTGCCAGTAGTATAGGGGGGACAGGTTTTAATGAGCAGTTCTTC. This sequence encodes CASSIGGTGFNEQFF.